This TCR beta chain derives from a study of T-cell reconstitution after alpha-beta-depleted transplantation in children. In the case of this clonotype: No antigen is known for it.

The CDR3 is 18 residues long. The V end lost 1 base, the J end lost 3 bases, and 18 bases lay between the germline ends. From germline, CDR1 is MGHRA and CDR2 YSYEKL. Regarding the study as a whole: Counts and diversity of T cells one year after transplant came mostly from newly produced T cells.

Molecular barcoding with unique molecular identifiers was used for the TCRbeta library. TCRdb reprocessed the PCR reads with MiXCR, giving one entry per CDR3 protein. The profile shows roughly 350,000 distinct CDR3 sequences, about 17% of them singletons. This chain joins TRBV4-1 and TRBJ1-4, with a possible D match to TRBD1 (6 bases). Material: PBMCs, mostly from graft donor cells, obtained 360 days after TCRalphabeta/CD19-depleted stem cell transplant. This receptor was identified in a male patient aged 2-10 years who had a stem cell transplant for acute lymphoblastic leukemia, so the T cells may come from the graft donor. The CDR3 is CASSQVIRWTASNEKLFF. CDR3 nucleotides: TGCGCCAGCAGCCAAGTAATTCGCTGGACAGCGTCTAATGAAAAACTGTTTTTT.